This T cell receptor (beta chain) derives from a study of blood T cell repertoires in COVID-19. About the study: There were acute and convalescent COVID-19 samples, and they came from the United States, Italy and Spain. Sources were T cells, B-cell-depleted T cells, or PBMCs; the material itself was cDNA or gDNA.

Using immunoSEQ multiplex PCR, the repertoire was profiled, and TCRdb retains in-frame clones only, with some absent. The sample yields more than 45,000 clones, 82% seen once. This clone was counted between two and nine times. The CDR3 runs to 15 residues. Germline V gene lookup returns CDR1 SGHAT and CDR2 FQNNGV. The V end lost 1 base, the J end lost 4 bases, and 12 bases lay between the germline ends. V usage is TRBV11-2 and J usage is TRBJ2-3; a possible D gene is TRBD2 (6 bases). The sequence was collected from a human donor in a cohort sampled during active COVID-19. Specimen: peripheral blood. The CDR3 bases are TGTGCCAGCAGCTTAGGTTCGCGCGGGGCAGATACGCAGTATTTT. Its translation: CASSLGSRGADTQYF.